This TCR beta chain emerged from a study of low-dose radiotherapy and immunotherapy resistance in tumors. Whole-study context: Cyclophosphamide went in intravenously at 200 mg/m2 every two weeks, one day before radiation and immunotherapy.

The CDR3 loop spans 15 amino acids. Germline CDR1 is SGHNT and CDR2 is YYREEE (reference sequence). Trimming took 5 bases from V and 7 from J, leaving 18 bases between them. This clonotype was detected many times. Primers used for first-strand cDNA, a TRAV- and TRBV-specific set, covered both alpha and beta chains. TCRs were put through roughly 20 PCR cycles of amplification with Phusion. A constant-region primer and the V-primer adapter served as the primer pair. The authors amplified isolated mRNA by in vitro transcription. TCRdb used MiXCR to reprocess the reads, holding one entry per CDR3 protein. Seen here are around 80,000 distinct CDR3 sequences, 17% observed once, and the top ten hold roughly 1.4%. Time point in this sample: after trial treatment. Treatment noted: LDRT plus nivolumab, ipilimumab, low-dose cyclophosphamide and aspirin (RACIN trial). Donors were dosed with nivolumab and ipilimumab; they also received aspirin, low-dose cyclophosphamide and low-dose radiotherapy. Tumors of eligible patients were advanced, solid and lacking tumor-infiltrating lymphocytes.

The TCR originated in a male donor with prostate cancer. The sequencing used PBMCs, collected after low-dose radiotherapy plus immunotherapy. The chain joins TRBV5-4 to TRBJ2-2; D is unclear. CDR3: CASRQQSTVGGELFF. The CDR3 coding sequence is TGTGCCAGCAGGCAACAATCGACTGTAGGCGGGGAGCTGTTTTTT. Supplemented by reference TRBV5-4 and TRBJ2-2, the full variable domain reads ETGVTQSPTHLIKTRGQQVTLRCSSQSGHNTVSWYQQALGQGPQFIFQYYREEENGRGNFPPRFSGLQFPNYSSELNVNALELDDSALYLCASRQQSTVGGELFFGEGSRLTVL.